A selection of T cell receptor beta chains follows, all from one sample in a study of T cell responses to AZD1222 COVID-19 vaccine. Using immunoSEQ multiplex PCR, the repertoire was profiled, and TCRdb retains in-frame clones only, with some absent. The table lists about 140,000 clones, 89% of them singletons. The starting material was peripheral blood, obtained on day 0 of AZD1222 vaccination. Receptor source: an adult in good health. CDR3s include the opening cysteine and the closing phenylalanine or tryptophan. D genes are given only for firm matches. Expanded clones get a size class; other rows say once, few or many, or leave the size out.

j_call,d_call,clone_size,v_call,cdr3_aa,cdr3_nt
TRBJ1-3,.,.,TRBV9,CASSVRRTGGVNTIYF,TGTGCCAGCAGCGTAAGGCGGACGGGGGGAGTTAACACCATATATTTT
TRBJ2-1,.,once,TRBV28,CASRAGAYNEQFF,TGTGCCAGCAGAGCGGGTGCATACAATGAGCAGTTCTTC
TRBJ1-1,.,.,TRBV7-9,CASSSRLNTEAFF,TGTGCCAGCAGCTCAAGATTGAACACTGAAGCTTTCTTT
TRBJ2-7,TRBD1,.,TRBV4-1,CASSQHSGTGLTYEQYF,TGCGCCAGCAGCCAACACTCCGGGACAGGGCTAACCTACGAGCAGTACTTC
TRBJ1-1,.,.,TRBV11-2,CASSYQRGRPQMNTEAFF,TGTGCCAGCAGCTACCAAAGGGGTAGGCCCCAGATGAACACTGAAGCTTTCTTT
TRBJ1-3,TRBD1,.,TRBV2,CASSADRGGGNTIYF,TGTGCCAGCAGTGCTGACAGGGGAGGAGGAAACACCATATATTTT
TRBJ1-3,.,.,TRBV19,CASSSSAGNTIYF,TGTGCCAGTAGTAGCTCAGCGGGAAACACCATATATTTT
TRBJ1-3,.,.,TRBV18,CASSQDASSGNTIYF,TGTGCCAGCTCACAGGATGCGAGCTCTGGAAACACCATATATTTT
TRBJ2-5,TRBD1,.,TRBV28,CASSTTQGSGVGETQYF,TGTGCCAGCAGTACCACACAGGGGAGTGGGGTTGGAGAGACCCAGTACTTC
TRBJ1-3,.,.,TRBV27,CASSLSGTRGNTIYF,TGTGCCAGCAGTCTCTCAGGGACGAGGGGAAACACCATATATTTT
TRBJ2-1,TRBD2,.,TRBV7-7,CASSFRLAVLNEQFF,TGTGCTAGCAGCTTTCGACTAGCGGTTCTCAATGAGCAGTTCTTC
TRBJ1-5,TRBD1,.,TRBV4-2,CASSGQGARNQPQHF,TGTGCCAGCAGCGGACAGGGGGCGAGGAATCAGCCCCAGCATTTT
TRBJ1-4,.,.,TRBV19,CASSTGVQEKLFF,TGTGCCAGTAGTACAGGGGTCCAGGAGAAACTGTTTTTT
TRBJ2-1,TRBD2,.,TRBV6-5,CASSPRTSGNNEQFF,TGTGCCAGCAGTCCTCGGACTAGCGGAAACAATGAGCAGTTCTTC
TRBJ1-3,.,.,TRBV7-9,CASSLGDNSGNTIYF,TGTGCCAGCAGCTTAGGGGATAACTCTGGAAACACCATATATTTT
TRBJ1-2,TRBD1,.,TRBV7-9,CASSLEGQGPRGYGYTF,TGTGCCAGCAGCTTAGAGGGACAGGGCCCGCGAGGGTATGGCTACACCTTC
TRBJ1-1,.,once,TRBV15,CATSREQGANTEAFF,TGTGCCACCAGCAGAGAACAGGGAGCTAACACTGAAGCTTTCTTT
TRBJ1-4,.,few,TRBV2,CASGRQVATNEKLFF,TGTGCCAGCGGGAGACAGGTCGCAACTAATGAAAAACTGTTTTTT
TRBJ1-1,.,.,TRBV5-5,CASRRTVNTEAFF,TGTGCCAGCCGCCGGACGGTGAACACTGAAGCTTTCTTT
TRBJ2-4,TRBD1,.,TRBV5-1,CASSPGQGGNIQYF,TGCGCCAGCAGCCCGGGACAGGGGGGAAACATTCAGTACTTC
TRBJ2-1,TRBD2,few,TRBV9,CASSPSVINPVSSSGTYNEQFF,TGTGCCAGCAGCCCCAGCGTAATCAACCCGGTTTCTTCCAGCGGGACGTACAATGAGCAGTTCTTC
TRBJ1-2,.,.,TRBV5-1,CASSPGWVGANYGYTF,TGCGCCAGCTCCCCAGGTTGGGTTGGGGCTAACTATGGCTACACCTTC
TRBJ2-1,.,.,TRBV18,CASSPSQGRENNEQFF,TGTGCCAGCTCACCATCCCAGGGGAGGGAAAACAATGAGCAGTTCTTC
TRBJ2-7,TRBD1,.,TRBV5-6,CASSLKAIRDRSSEQYF,TGTGCCAGCAGCCTGAAGGCTATCAGGGACAGATCCTCCGAGCAGTACTTC
TRBJ1-5,.,.,TRBV30,CAWSTQRNQPQHF,TGTGCCTGGAGTACACAGCGCAATCAGCCCCAGCATTTT
TRBJ1-1,TRBD1,.,TRBV19,CASSIGPGRGLSAFF,TGTGCCAGTAGTATAGGCCCCGGCAGGGGGCTATCAGCTTTCTTT
TRBJ2-7,.,few,TRBV27,CASSLYGSLDGFYEQYF,TGTGCCAGCAGTTTATATGGTTCCCTGGACGGCTTCTACGAGCAGTACTTC
TRBJ1-2,TRBD1,.,TRBV27,CASSLFRGGIGYTF,TGTGCCAGCAGTTTATTCAGGGGGGGAATTGGCTACACCTTC
TRBJ1-2,.,.,TRBV7-9,CASSLVLGAVYGYTF,TGTGCCAGCAGCTTAGTTTTGGGGGCAGTGTATGGCTACACCTTC
TRBJ1-1,.,.,TRBV12-5,CASGLVRTKNTEAFF,TGTGCTAGTGGTTTGGTAAGAACTAAGAACACTGAAGCTTTCTTT
TRBJ2-4,TRBD2,.,TRBV19,CASSIASGDIQYF,TGTGCCAGTAGTATAGCTAGCGGGGACATTCAGTACTTC
TRBJ2-7,TRBD2,.,TRBV29-1,CSVETTSGGPAQYF,TGCAGCGTTGAAACGACTAGCGGGGGGCCAGCGCAGTACTTC
TRBJ1-5,.,.,TRBV18,CASSPGTGSNQPQHF,TGTGCCAGCTCACCAGGTACAGGGAGCAATCAGCCCCAGCATTTT
TRBJ2-1,TRBD2,.,TRBV19,CASSKLAVAYNEQFF,TGTGCCAGTAGTAAACTAGCGGTAGCTTACAATGAGCAGTTCTTC
TRBJ1-2,.,.,TRBV28,CASSLVGKNYGYTF,TGTGCCAGCAGCCTCGTGGGGAAGAACTATGGCTACACCTTC
TRBJ1-2,.,.,TRBV10-2,CASSPTGEYGYTF,TGCGCCAGCAGCCCGACAGGAGAATATGGCTACACCTTC
TRBJ2-7,.,.,TRBV4-1,CASSPLGTDSYEQYF,TGCGCCAGCAGCCCCCTCGGGACCGACTCCTACGAGCAGTACTTC
TRBJ2-3,TRBD2,.,TRBV10-3,CAISEGGLAGGITDTQYF,TGTGCCATCAGTGAGGGAGGACTAGCGGGGGGTATCACAGATACGCAGTATTTT
TRBJ1-2,.,.,TRBV20-1,CSPLSFEGYTF,TGCAGTCCTTTGTCCTTCGAGGGCTACACCTTC
TRBJ1-3,.,.,TRBV21-1,CASNGAASGNTIYF,TGTGCCAGCAACGGGGCAGCCTCTGGAAACACCATATATTTT
TRBJ1-3,TRBD1,.,TRBV6-1,CASSEDSGGYSGNTIYF,TGTGCCAGCAGTGAAGATTCAGGGGGCTACTCTGGAAACACCATATATTTT
TRBJ1-1,.,.,TRBV11-2,CASSIIPGWALKLSF,.
TRBJ1-2,.,.,TRBV9,CASRNGRNYGYTF,TGTGCCAGCAGAAACGGACGGAACTATGGCTACACCTTC
TRBJ2-7,TRBD1,.,TRBV6-6,CASSYGTGGYEQYF,TGTGCCAGCAGTTACGGGACAGGGGGCTACGAGCAGTACTTC
TRBJ1-5,TRBD1,.,TRBV3-1/TRBV3-2,CASSPRQGTVQPQHF,TGTGCCAGCAGCCCCCGACAGGGGACGGTTCAGCCCCAGCATTTT
TRBJ2-1,TRBD1,once,TRBV7-2,CASSAQGVDEQFF,TGTGCCAGCAGCGCTCAGGGGGTGGATGAGCAGTTCTTC
TRBJ1-2,.,.,TRBV5-1,CASSWGAAYYNYGYTF,TGCGCCAGCAGTTGGGGTGCGGCATATTATAACTATGGCTACACCTTC
TRBJ2-7,TRBD2,.,TRBV7-2,CASSLESGSTYEQYF,TGTGCCAGCAGCTTAGAGAGCGGGAGCACCTACGAGCAGTACTTC
TRBJ1-1,.,.,TRBV12-3/TRBV12-4,CASSLVEGVEAFF,TGTGCCAGCAGTTTAGTCGAGGGGGTGGAGGCTTTCTTT
TRBJ1-1,TRBD1,.,TRBV12-3/TRBV12-4,CASSRQGATEAFF,TGTGCCAGCAGTCGACAGGGGGCCACTGAAGCTTTCTTT
TRBJ2-7,TRBD2,.,TRBV6-1,CASSVSRGTSGGYSYEQYF,TGTGCCAGCAGTGTATCCCGCGGGACTAGCGGGGGATACTCCTACGAGCAGTACTTC
TRBJ2-7,TRBD1,.,TRBV7-9,CASSLGWTGTYEQYF,TGTGCCAGCAGCTTAGGATGGACAGGGACCTACGAGCAGTACTTC
TRBJ1-5,.,.,TRBV2,CASSEQGRNQPQHF,TGTGCCAGCAGTGAACAGGGGAGGAATCAGCCCCAGCATTTT
TRBJ2-4,TRBD1,once,TRBV6-2/TRBV6-3,CASSYEDREPKNIQYF,TGTGCCAGCAGTTACGAGGACAGGGAACCCAAAAACATTCAGTACTTC
TRBJ2-1,.,.,TRBV27,CASSLSGQGRSEQFF,TGTGCCAGCAGTTTATCGGGACAAGGGCGCAGTGAGCAGTTCTTC
TRBJ2-3,TRBD2,once,TRBV24-1,CATSDFTSGGAQYF,TGTGCCACCAGTGATTTTACTAGCGGGGGAGCGCAGTATTTT
TRBJ2-7,.,.,TRBV2,CASNEQYF,TGTGCCAGCAACGAGCAGTACTTC
TRBJ2-1,TRBD2,.,TRBV27,CASSHGGRAYEQFF,TGTGCCAGCAGTCACGGCGGGAGGGCCTATGAGCAGTTCTTC
TRBJ2-5,.,.,TRBV10-3,CAISESNMGTQYF,TGTGCCATCAGTGAGTCGAATATGGGGACCCAGTACTTC